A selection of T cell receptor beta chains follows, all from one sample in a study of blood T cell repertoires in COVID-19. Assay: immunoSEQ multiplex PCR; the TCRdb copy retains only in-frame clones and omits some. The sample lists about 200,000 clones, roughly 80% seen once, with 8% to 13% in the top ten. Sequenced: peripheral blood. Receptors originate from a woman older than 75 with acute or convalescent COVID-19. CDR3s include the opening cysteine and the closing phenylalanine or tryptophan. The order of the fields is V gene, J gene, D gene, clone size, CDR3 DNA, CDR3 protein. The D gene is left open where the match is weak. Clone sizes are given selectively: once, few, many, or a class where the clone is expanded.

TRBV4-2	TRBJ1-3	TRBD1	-	TGTGCCAGCAGCCAAGATTGGCAGGGGGCTGGAGGAAACACCATATATTTT	CASSQDWQGAGGNTIYF
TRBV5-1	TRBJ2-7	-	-	TGCGCCAGCAGCTTGGATAGACAATCCTACGAGCAGTACTTC	CASSLDRQSYEQYF
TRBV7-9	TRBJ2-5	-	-	TGTGCCAGCAGCTCCGTCCCCGGGGAGACCCAGTACTTC	CASSSVPGETQYF
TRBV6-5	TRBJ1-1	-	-	TGTACCCATTTACAGGTCATGAACACTGAAGCTTTCTTT	CTHLQVMNTEAFF
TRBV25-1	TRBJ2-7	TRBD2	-	TGTGCCAGCACCAAAGCGGGGGGGCCTGGCTACGAGCAGTACTTC	CASTKAGGPGYEQYF
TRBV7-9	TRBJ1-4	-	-	TGTGCCAGCAGCTTAGAGGTGGGGGGTGAAAAACTGTTTTTT	CASSLEVGGEKLFF
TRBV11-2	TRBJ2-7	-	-	TGTGCCAGCAGCTTAGACTGGGCAGGGGTCCCCTACGAGCAGTACTTC	CASSLDWAGVPYEQYF
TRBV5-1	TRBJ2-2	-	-	TGCGCCAGCAGCTTTAGGATGGCAGGCGCCGGGGAGCTGTTTTTT	CASSFRMAGAGELFF
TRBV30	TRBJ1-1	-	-	TGTGCCTGGAGTGCCCCGACGCGGGAAGCTTTCTTT	CAWSAPTREAFF
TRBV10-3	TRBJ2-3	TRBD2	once	TGTGCCATCAGTTCGGGGGGGGGCACAGATACGCAGTATTTT	CAISSGGGTDTQYF
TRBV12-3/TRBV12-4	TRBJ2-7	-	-	TGTGCCAGCAGCCAATCCTACGAGCAGTACTTC	CASSQSYEQYF
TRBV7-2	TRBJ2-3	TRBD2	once	TGTGCCAGCAGCTCGGGACTAGCGGGAGGGCCTAGCACAGATACGCAGTATTTT	CASSSGLAGGPSTDTQYF
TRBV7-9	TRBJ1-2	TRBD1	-	TGTGCCAGCAGCTTAGACGGGACAGGGAGATTATATGGCTACACCTTC	CASSLDGTGRLYGYTF
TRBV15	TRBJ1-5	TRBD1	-	TGTGCCACCAGCTTCCGAGACAGGGGGAGCAATCAGCCCCAGCATTTT	CATSFRDRGSNQPQHF
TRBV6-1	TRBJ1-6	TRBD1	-	TGTGCCAGCAGTAAAGGTGACAGGGCTTTTGTTTCACCCCTCCACTTT	CASSKGDRAFVSPLHF
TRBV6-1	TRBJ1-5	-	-	TGTGCCAGCAGTGGCCGACCAGGTTATAGCAATCAGCCCCAGCATTTT	CASSGRPGYSNQPQHF
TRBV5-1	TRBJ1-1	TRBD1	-	TGCGCCAGCAGCTTTCAGGGGGCTACGAACACTGAAGCTTTCTTT	CASSFQGATNTEAFF
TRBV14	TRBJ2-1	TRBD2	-	TGTGCCAGTCCGGGTTACAAAACGGGGGGGAACTACAATGAGCAGTTCTTC	CASPGYKTGGNYNEQFF
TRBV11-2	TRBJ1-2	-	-	TGTGCCAGCAGCTGGGGGGAAAGGGTGCCTATGAGGAACACCTTC	CASSWGERVPMRNTF
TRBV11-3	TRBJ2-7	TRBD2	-	TGTGCCAGCAGCTTACTAGCGGGGAACGAGCAGTACTTC	CASSLLAGNEQYF
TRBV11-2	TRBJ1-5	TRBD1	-	TGTGCCAGCAGCTTAGAGGGGTCAGGGGGTGACAATCAGCCCCAGCATTTT	CASSLEGSGGDNQPQHF
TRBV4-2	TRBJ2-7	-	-	TGTGCCAGCAGCCTACCCGGGACTCCTTCCTACGAGCAGTACTTC	CASSLPGTPSYEQYF